The TCR beta chain under discussion was sequenced for a study of cytomegalovirus exposure and HLA in healthy donors. Study outcomes and limitations: In vitro, a few CMV-associated chains proved specific for CMV antigens.

Details on this clone: Antigen: not known.

With 5 bases removed from V and 1 base from J, the gap between germline ends came to 12 bases. Looked up from germline, CDR1 is MNHEY and CDR2 is SMNVEV (reference sequence). CDR3 length equals 15 residues. Primers for the PCR totalled 60 Vbeta and 13 Jbeta. Assay used: immunoSEQ multiplex PCR; TCRdb lists only in-frame clones, some missing. The sample gives about 130,000 clones, about 78% of which show up once; approximately 1.5% is in the top ten. This rearrangement joins TRBV27 to TRBJ1-5, with D maybe TRBD1 (6 bases). The clonotype originates from a female donor in good health and CMV-seronegative. The sequencing input was PBMCs. This CDR3 reads CASSRGGGSNQPQHF. In DNA, the CDR3 is TGTGCCAGCAGTAGGGGGGGAGGGAGCAATCAGCCCCAGCATTTT.